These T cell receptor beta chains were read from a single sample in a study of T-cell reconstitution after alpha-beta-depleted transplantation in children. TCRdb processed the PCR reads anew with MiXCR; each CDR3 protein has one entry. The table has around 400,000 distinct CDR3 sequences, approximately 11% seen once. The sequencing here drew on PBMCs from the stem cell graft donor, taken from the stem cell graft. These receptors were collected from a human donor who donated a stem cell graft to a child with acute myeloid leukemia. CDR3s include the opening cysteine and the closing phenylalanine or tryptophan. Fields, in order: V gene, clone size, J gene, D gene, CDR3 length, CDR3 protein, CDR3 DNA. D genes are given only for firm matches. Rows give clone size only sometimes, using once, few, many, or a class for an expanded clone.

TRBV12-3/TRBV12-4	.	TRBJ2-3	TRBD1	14	CASSPGQPPDTQYF	TGTGCCAGCAGTCCGGGACAGCCCCCAGATACGCAGTATTTT
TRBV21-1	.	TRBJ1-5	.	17	CASSNNPGQGGSQPQHF	TGTGCCAGCAGCAATAACCCCGGACAGGGAGGGAGTCAGCCCCAGCATTTT
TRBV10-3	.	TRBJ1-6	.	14	CATSLQENNSPLHF	TGTGCCACCTCGCTGCAGGAGAATAATTCACCCCTCCACTTT
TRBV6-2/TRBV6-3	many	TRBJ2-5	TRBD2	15	CASSSVSGRRETQYF	TGTGCCAGCAGTTCGGTTAGCGGGAGACGGGAGACCCAGTACTTC
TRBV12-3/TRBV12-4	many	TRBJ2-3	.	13	CASSFGYTDTQYF	TGTGCCAGCAGTTTCGGCTACACAGATACGCAGTATTTT
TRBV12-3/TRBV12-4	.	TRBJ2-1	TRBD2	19	CASSLRGSSGRALRDEQFF	TGTGCCAGCAGTTTACGGGGAAGTAGCGGGAGGGCCCTTAGGGATGAGCAGTTCTTC
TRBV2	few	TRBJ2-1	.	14	CASSDLAVYNEQFF	TGTGCCAGCAGTGACCTAGCAGTGTACAATGAGCAGTTCTTC
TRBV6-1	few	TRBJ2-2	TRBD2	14	CASLAGVGTGELFF	TGTGCCAGTCTAGCGGGAGTGGGCACCGGGGAGCTGTTTTTT
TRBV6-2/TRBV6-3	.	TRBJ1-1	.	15	CASSPSPGGPTEAFF	TGTGCCAGCAGTCCCTCCCCGGGGGGTCCCACTGAAGCTTTCTTT
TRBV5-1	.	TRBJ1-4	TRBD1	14	CASTSGTGYEKLFF	TGCGCCAGCACCTCCGGGACAGGGTATGAAAAACTGTTTTTT
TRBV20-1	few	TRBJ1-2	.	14	CSARDDTHGGGYTF	TGCAGTGCTAGAGATGACACTCACGGCGGAGGCTACACCTTC
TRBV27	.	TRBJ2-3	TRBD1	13	CASSDRVTDTQYF	TGTGCCAGCAGCGACAGGGTTACAGATACGCAGTATTTT
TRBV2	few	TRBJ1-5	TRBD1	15	CASSGDSHSNQPQHF	TGTGCCAGCAGTGGGGACAGCCATAGCAATCAGCCCCAGCATTTT
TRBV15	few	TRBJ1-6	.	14	CATSRDSDNSPLHF	TGTGCCACCAGCAGAGATTCAGACAATTCACCCCTCCACTTT
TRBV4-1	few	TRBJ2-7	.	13	CASSQDTANEQYF	TGCGCCAGCAGCCAAGATACAGCGAACGAGCAGTACTTC
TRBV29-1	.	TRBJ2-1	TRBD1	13	CSVVQTGRNEQFF	TGCAGCGTTGTTCAGACAGGGCGCAATGAGCAGTTCTTC
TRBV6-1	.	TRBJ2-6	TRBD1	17	CASSQDRRSSGANGLTF	TGTGCCAGCAGTCAGGACAGGAGGAGCTCTGGGGCCAACGGCCTGACTTTC